This T cell receptor beta chain was sequenced in a study of T-cell reconstitution after alpha-beta-depleted transplantation in children. It was with unique molecular identifiers that the TCRbeta library was prepared. MiXCR, run by TCRdb on the PCR reads, gives a single entry per CDR3 protein. The sample consists of 200,000 to 250,000 distinct CDR3 sequences, around 25% of them appearing once. Regarding the study as a whole: Where alpha-beta T cells came from about two months after transplant was reportedly several hundred expanded graft clones. TCRbeta diversity was high at day 60 in some patients (a result of surviving recipient T cells and thymic progenitors). A year post-transplant, T-cell counts and diversity derived mostly from newly produced T cells.

Of note for this clonotype: Antigen: not known.

Unmatched junction bases numbered 12, after V lost 6 bases and J lost 4 bases. The CDR3 is made up of 16 amino acids. Germline loops: CDR1 LNHDA, CDR2 SQIVND (reference sequence). This clonotype was obtained from a female patient aged 2-9 years who had a stem cell transplant for congenital amegakaryocytic thrombocytopenia, so the T cells may come from the graft donor. The chain has TRBV19 and TRBJ2-1; TRBD2 aligns across 7 bases. The source material was PBMCs, mostly from graft donor cells, sampled 360 days after TCRalphabeta/CD19-depleted stem cell transplant. DNA for the CDR3: TGTGCCAGTAGCAAGGGGAGCGGGAAAAGGTACAATGAGCAGTTCTTC. This sequence encodes CASSKGSGKRYNEQFF.